This TCR beta chain was found in a study of control samples from healthy donors and cancer patients. This clone was counted a single time. CDR3 size: 16 residues. V lost 1 base to trimming and J lost 4 bases; unmatched junction nucleotides: 8. Germline assignment: CDR1 MGHRA and CDR2 YSYEKL. Repertoires were generated with immunoSEQ multiplex PCR, while TCRdb's copy carries only in-frame clones and drops some. This table has some 19,000 clones, 84% appearing once. The clonotype originates from a man between 60 and 75 years old with colorectal cancer. The rearrangement uses TRBV4-1 and TRBJ1-1; 8 bases align to TRBD1. Sequences were obtained from PBMCs. The CDR3 DNA is TGCGCCAGCAGCCAAGGGGGGACAGGTGTAGTCACTGAAGCTTTCTTT. This sequence encodes CASSQGGTGVVTEAFF.